This T cell receptor (beta chain) was recorded in a study of T cell changes during pregnancy in multiple sclerosis. The method was immunoSEQ multiplex PCR; TCRdb's version includes in-frame clones alone and lacks a portion of them. The sample has fewer than 35,000 clones, around 90% seen once; the top ten hold roughly 0.41%. V was trimmed by 2 bases and J by 0 bases, leaving 11 bases between them. This CDR3 comprises 16 residues. The germline CDR1 and CDR2 sequences are SGHRS and YFSETQ. V usage is TRBV5-1 and J usage is TRBJ2-2, with D possibly matching TRBD1 (6 bases). This TCR was sampled from a female donor in good health, enrolled as a control in a pregnancy study. The source was CD4+ T cells from peripheral blood mononuclear cells, collected in the second trimester of pregnancy. CDR3 in amino acids: CASSLSGVPNTGELFF. The DNA of the CDR3 is TGCGCCAGCAGCTTATCAGGGGTACCGAACACCGGGGAGCTGTTTTTT.